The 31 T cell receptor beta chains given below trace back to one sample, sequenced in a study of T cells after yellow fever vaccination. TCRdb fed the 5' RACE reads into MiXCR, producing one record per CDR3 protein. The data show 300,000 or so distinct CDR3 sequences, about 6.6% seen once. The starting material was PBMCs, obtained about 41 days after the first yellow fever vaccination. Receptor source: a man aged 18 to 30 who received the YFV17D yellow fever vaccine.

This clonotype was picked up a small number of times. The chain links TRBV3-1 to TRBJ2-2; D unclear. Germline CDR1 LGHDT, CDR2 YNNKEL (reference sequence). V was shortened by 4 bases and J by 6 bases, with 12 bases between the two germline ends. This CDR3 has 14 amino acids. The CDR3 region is CASSRDTGAGELFF. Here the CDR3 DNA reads TGTGCCAGCAGCCGAGACACTGGGGCCGGGGAGCTGTTTTTT.

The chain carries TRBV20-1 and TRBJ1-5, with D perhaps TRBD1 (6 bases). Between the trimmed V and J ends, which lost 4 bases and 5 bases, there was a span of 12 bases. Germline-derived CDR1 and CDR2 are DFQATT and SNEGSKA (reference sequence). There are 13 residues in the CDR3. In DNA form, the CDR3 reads TGCAGTGCTAACAGGGAGAAAGATCAGCCCCAGCATTTT. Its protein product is CSANREKDQPQHF.

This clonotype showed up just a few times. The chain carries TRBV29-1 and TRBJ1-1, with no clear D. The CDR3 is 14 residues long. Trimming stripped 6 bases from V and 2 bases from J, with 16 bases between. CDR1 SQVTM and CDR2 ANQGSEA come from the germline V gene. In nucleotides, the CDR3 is TGCAGCGTGGAGACGGACGTAATCAACACTGAAGCTTTCTTT. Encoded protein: CSVETDVINTEAFF. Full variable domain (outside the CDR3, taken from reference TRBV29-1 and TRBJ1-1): SAVISQKPSRDICQRGTSLTIQCQVDSQVTMMFWYRQQPGQSLTLIATANQGSEATYESGFVIDKFPISRPNLTFSTLTVSNMSPEDSSIYLCSVETDVINTEAFFGQGTRLTVV.

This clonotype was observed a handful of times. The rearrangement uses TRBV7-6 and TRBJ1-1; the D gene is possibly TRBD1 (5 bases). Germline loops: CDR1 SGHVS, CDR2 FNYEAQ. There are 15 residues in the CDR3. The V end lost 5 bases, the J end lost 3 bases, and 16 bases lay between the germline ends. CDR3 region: CASSPRGGADTEAFF. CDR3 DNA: TGTGCCAGCAGCCCCCGCGGAGGGGCTGACACTGAAGCTTTCTTT.

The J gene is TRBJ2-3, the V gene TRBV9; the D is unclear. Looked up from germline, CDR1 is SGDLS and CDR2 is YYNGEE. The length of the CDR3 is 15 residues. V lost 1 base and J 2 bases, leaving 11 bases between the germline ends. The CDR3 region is CASSVTRIDTDTQYF. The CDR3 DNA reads TGTGCCAGCAGCGTAACGAGGATCGACACAGATACGCAGTATTTT. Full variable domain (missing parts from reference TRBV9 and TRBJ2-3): DSGVTQTPKHLITATGQRVTLRCSPRSGDLSVYWYQQSLDQGLQFLIQYYNGEERAKGNILERFSAQQFPDLHSELNLSSLELGDSALYFCASSVTRIDTDTQYFGPGTRLTVL.

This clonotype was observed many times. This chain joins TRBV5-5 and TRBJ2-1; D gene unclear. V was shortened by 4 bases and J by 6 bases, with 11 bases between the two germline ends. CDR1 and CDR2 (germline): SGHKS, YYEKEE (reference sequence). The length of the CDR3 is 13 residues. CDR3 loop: CASSGPTGNEQFF. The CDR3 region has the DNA TGTGCCAGCAGCGGCCCGACGGGCAATGAGCAGTTCTTC.

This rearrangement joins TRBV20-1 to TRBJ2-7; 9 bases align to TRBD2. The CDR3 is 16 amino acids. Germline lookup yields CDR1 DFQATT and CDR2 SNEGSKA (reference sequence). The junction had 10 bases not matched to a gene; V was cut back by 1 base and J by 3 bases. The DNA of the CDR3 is TGCAGTGCTAGAGCCCCGGGGGGACTAGCCAACTACGAGCAGTACGTC. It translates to CSARAPGGLANYEQYV.

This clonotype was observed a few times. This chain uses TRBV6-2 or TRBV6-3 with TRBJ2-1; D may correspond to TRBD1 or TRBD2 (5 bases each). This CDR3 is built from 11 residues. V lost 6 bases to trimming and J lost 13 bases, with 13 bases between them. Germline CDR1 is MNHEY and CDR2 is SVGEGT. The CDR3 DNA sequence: TGTGCCAGCAGATTCCCAGGGACCCAGTTCTTC. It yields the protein CASRFPGTQFF.

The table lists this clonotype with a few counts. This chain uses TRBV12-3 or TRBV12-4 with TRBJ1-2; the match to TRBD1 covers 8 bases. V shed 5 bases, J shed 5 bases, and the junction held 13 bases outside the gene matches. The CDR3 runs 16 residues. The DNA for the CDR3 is TGTGCCAGCAGTACGGTATCAGGGACAGGTATATATGGCTACACCTTC. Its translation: CASSTVSGTGIYGYTF.

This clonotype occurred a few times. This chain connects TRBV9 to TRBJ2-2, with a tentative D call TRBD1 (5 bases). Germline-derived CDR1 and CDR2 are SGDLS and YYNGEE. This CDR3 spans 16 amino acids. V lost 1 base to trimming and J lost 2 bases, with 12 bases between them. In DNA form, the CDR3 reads TGTGCCAGCAGCGTAAACCGGCAGGGAAACACCGGGGAGCTGTTTTTT. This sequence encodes CASSVNRQGNTGELFF.

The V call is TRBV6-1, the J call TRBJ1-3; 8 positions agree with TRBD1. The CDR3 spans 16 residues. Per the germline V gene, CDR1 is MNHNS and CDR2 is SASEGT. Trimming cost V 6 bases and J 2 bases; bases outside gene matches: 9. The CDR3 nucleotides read TGTGCCAGCAGCCCAGGACAGGGACGGACTGGAAACACCATATATTTT. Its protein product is CASSPGQGRTGNTIYF.

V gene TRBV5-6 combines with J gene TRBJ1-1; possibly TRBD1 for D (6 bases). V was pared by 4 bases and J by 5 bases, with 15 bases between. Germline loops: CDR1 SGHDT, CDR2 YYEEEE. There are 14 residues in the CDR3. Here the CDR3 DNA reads TGTGCCAGCAGCATTAGGGGGGAGAAGACTGAAGCTTTCTTT. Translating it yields CASSIRGEKTEAFF.

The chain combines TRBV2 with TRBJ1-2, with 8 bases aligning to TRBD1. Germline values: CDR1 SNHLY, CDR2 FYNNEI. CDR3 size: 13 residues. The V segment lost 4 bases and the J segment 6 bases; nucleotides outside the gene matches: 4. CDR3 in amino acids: CASSGTGIDGYTF. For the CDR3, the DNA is TGTGCCAGCAGTGGGACAGGGATTGATGGCTACACCTTC.

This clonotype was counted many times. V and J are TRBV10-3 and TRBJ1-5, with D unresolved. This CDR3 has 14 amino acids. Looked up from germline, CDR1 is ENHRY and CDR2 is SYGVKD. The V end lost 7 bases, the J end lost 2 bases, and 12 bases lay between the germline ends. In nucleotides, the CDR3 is TGTGCCATCAAGGATGTAACTGGCAATCAGCCCCAGCATTTT. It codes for CAIKDVTGNQPQHF.

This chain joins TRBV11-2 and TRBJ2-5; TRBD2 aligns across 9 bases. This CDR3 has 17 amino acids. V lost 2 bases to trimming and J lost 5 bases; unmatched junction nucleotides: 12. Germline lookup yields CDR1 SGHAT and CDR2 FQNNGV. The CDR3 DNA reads TGTGCCAGCAGCTTAATCGTGGCGGGGGGGGTAGGGGAGACCCAGTACTTC. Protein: CASSLIVAGGVGETQYF.

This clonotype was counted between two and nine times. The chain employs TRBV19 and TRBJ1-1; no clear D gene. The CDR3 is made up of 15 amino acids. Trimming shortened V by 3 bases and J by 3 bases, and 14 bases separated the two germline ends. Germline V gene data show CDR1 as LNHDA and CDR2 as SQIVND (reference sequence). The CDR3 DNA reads TGTGCCAGTAGTATCGGCTCGAGGAGAGACACTGAAGCTTTCTTT. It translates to CASSIGSRRDTEAFF.

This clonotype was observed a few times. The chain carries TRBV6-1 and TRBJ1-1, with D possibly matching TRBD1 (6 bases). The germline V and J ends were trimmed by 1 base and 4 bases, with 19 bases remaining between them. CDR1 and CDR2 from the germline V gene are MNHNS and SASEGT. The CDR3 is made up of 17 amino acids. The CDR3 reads CASSEGRGGFSGTEAFF. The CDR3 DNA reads TGTGCCAGCAGTGAAGGGAGGGGGGGCTTCTCCGGCACTGAAGCTTTCTTT.

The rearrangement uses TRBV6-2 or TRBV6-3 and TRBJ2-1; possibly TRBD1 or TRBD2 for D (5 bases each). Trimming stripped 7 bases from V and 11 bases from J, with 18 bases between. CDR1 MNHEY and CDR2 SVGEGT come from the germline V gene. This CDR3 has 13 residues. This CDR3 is CASTDFGTGKQFF. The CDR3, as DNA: TGTGCCAGCACCGACTTTGGGACCGGGAAGCAGTTCTTC.

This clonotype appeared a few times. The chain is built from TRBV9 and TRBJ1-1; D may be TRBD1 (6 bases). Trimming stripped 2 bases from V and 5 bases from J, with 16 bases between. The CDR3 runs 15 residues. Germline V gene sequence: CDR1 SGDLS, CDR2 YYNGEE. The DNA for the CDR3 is TGTGCCAGCAGCGTTGGGGGGGGGCGGGAAACTGAAGCTTTCTTT. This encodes CASSVGGGRETEAFF.

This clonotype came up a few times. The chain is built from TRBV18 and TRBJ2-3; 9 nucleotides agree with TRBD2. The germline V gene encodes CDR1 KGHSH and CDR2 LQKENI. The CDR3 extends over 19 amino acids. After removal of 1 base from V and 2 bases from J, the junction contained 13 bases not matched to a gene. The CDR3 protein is CASSPRQGGGVGLTDTQYF. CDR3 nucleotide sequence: TGTGCCAGCTCACCACGTCAAGGCGGGGGGGTTGGACTCACAGATACGCAGTATTTT. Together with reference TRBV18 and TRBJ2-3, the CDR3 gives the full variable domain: NAGVMQNPRHLVRRRGQEARLRCSPMKGHSHVYWYRQLPEEGLKFMVYLQKENIIDESGMPKERFSAEFPKEGPSILRIQQVVRGDSAAYFCASSPRQGGGVGLTDTQYFGPGTRLTVL.

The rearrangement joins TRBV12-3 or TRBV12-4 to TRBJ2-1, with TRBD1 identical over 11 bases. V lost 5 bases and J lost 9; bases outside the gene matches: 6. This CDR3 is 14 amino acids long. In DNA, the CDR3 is TGTGCCAGCAGTCCGGACAGGGGGCAGAGTGAGCAGTTCTTC. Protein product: CASSPDRGQSEQFF.

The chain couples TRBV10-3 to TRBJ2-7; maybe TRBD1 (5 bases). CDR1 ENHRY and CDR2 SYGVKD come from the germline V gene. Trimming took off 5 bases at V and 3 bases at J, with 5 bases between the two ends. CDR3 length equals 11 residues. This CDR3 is CAISRGYEQYV. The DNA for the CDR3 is TGTGCCATCAGTAGGGGCTACGAGCAGTACGTC.

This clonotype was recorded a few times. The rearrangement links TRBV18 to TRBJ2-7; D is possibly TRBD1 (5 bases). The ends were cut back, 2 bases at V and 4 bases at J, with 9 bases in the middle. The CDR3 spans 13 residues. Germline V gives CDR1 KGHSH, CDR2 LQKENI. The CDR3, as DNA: TGTGCCAGCTCACCATCCCCAGGGTACGAGCAGTACGTC. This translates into CASSPSPGYEQYV.

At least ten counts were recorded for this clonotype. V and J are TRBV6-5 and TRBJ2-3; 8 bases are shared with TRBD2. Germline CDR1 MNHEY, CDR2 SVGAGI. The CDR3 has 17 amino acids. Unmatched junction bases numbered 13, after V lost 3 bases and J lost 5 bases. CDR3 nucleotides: TGTGCCAGCAGTTATAGCGGCCGGGGGGGCCTTTTAGATACGCAGTATTTT. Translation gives CASSYSGRGGLLDTQYF.

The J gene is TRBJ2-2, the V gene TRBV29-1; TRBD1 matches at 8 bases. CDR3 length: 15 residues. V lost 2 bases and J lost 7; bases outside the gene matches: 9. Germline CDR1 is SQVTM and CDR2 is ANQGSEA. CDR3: CSVETSRGQVGELFF. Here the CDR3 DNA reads TGCAGCGTTGAAACCAGCAGGGGGCAGGTCGGGGAGCTGTTTTTT.

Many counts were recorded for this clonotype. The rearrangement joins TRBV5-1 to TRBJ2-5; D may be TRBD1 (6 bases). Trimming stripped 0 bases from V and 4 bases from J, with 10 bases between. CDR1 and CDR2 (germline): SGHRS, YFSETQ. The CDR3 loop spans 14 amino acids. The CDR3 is CASSLAIGGETQYF. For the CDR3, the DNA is TGCGCCAGCAGCTTGGCTATAGGGGGAGAGACCCAGTACTTC.

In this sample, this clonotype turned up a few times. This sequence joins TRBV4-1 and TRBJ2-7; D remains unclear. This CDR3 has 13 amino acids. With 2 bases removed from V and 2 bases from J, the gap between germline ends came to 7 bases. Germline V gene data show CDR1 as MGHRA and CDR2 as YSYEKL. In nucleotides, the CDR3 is TGCGCCAGCAGCCAACAGCCCGCCTACGAGCAGTACTTC. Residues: CASSQQPAYEQYF.

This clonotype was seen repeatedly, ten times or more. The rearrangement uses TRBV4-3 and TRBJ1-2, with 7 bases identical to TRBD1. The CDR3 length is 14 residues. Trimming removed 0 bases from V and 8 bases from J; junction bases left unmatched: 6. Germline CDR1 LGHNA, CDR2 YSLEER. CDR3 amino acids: CASSQDEGARGYTF. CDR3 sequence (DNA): TGCGCCAGCAGCCAAGATGAGGGGGCGCGGGGCTACACCTTC.

The CDR3 reads CASRPTGPRGRGNEQFF. The CDR3 nucleotides read TGTGCCAGCAGACCTACGGGGCCCAGGGGACGAGGAAATGAGCAGTTCTTC. V is TRBV12-3 or TRBV12-4 and J is TRBJ2-1; tentatively, D is TRBD1 (6 bases). Trimming shortened V by 6 bases and J by 7 bases, and 25 bases separated the two germline ends. CDR3 length: 17 residues.

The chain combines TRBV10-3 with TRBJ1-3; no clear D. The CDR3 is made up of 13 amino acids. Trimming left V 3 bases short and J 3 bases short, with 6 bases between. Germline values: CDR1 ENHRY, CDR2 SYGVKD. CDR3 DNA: TGTGCCATCAGTGAAGAGGTTGGAAACACCATATATTTT. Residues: CAISEEVGNTIYF.

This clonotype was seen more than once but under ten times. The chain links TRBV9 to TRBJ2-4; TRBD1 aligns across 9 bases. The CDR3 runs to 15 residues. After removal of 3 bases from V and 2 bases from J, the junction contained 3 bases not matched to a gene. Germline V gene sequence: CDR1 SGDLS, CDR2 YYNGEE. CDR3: CASSDRGLPKNIQYF. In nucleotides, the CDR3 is TGTGCCAGCAGCGACAGGGGGCTACCCAAAAACATTCAGTACTTC.